Following are 3 T cell receptor gamma chains from one sample sequenced in a study of gamma delta lymphoproliferative disorders and STAT genes. PBMCs from patients and controls supplied the genomic DNA for sequencing. TCRdb re-analyzed the multiplex PCR reads via CATT. Of some 2,000 gamma-chain clones listed, 10% are singletons. The sequenced sample consisted of blood. These receptors were taken from a human donor with gamma-delta T-cell large granular lymphocyte leukemia.

The rearrangement joins TRGV10 to TRGJ1 or TRGJ2. Because TCRdb records no J gene, it was assigned here through a match of the DNA to germline. TRGV10 is annotated as an ORF whose role is uncertain. V lost 8 bases and J lost 11; bases outside the gene matches: 7. The CDR3 consists of 10 residues. The CDR3, as DNA: TGTGCTGCGTGGGTCGGGGAGAAACTCTTT. This gives the protein CAAWVGEKLF.

V gene TRGV10 combines with J gene TRGJ1 or TRGJ2. TCRdb lists no J gene, so it was determined here by aligning the DNA to germline. TRGV10 has ORF status, its function being uncertain. The CDR3 is made up of 12 amino acids. Trimming at V came to 8 bases and at J to 7 bases, leaving 9 bases not matched to a gene. The CDR3: CAAWDCYYKKLF. For the CDR3, the DNA is TGTGCTGCGTGGGATTGTTACTATAAGAAACTCTTT.

The chain links TRGV10 to TRGJ1 or TRGJ2. The J gene was missing in TCRdb and was found by matching the end of the DNA to germline. TRGV10 is sorted into the ORF group, with uncertain function. The CDR3 runs 11 residues. J was trimmed by 4 bases and V by 8 bases; bases with no gene match: 3. In DNA, the CDR3 is TGTGCTGCGTGGGCCTATTATAAGAAACTCTTT. Its protein product is CAAWAYYKKLF.